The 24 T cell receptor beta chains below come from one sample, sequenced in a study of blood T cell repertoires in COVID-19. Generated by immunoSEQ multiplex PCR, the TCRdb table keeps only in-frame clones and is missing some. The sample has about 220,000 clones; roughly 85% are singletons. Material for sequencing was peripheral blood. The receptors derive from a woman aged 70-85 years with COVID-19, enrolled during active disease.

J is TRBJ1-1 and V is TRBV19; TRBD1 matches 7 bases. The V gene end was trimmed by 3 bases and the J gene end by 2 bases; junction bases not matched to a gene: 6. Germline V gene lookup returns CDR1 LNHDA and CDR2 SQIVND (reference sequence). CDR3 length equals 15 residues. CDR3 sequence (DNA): TGTGCCAGTAGTATCCTCGGGACAGAAAACACTGAAGCTTTCTTT. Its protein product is CASSILGTENTEAFF.

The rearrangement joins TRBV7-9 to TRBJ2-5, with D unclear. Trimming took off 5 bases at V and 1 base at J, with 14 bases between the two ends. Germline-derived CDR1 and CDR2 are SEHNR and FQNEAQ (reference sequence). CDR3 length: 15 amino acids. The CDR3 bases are TGTGCCAGCAGCCTAGTCTGGCCTTCCCAAGAGACCCAGTACTTC. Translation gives CASSLVWPSQETQYF.

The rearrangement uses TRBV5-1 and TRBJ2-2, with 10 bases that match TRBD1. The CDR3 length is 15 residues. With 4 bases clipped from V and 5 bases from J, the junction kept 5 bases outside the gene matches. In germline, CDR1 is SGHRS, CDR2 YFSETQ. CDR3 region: CASSGTGVSTGELFF. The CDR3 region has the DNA TGCGCCAGCAGCGGGACAGGGGTCAGTACCGGGGAGCTGTTTTTT.

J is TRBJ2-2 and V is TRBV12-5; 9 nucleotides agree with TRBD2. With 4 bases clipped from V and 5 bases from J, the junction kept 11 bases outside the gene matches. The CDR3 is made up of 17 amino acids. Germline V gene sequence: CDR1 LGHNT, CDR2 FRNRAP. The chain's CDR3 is CASGSSGIGVRTGELFF. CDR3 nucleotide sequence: TGTGCTAGTGGTTCTAGCGGGATAGGGGTTCGGACCGGGGAGCTGTTTTTT. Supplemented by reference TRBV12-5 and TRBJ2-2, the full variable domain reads DARVTQTPRHKVTEMGQEVTMRCQPILGHNTVFWYRQTMMQGLELLAYFRNRAPLDDSGMPKDRFSAEMPDATLATLKIQPSEPRDSAVYFCASGSSGIGVRTGELFFGEGSRLTVL.

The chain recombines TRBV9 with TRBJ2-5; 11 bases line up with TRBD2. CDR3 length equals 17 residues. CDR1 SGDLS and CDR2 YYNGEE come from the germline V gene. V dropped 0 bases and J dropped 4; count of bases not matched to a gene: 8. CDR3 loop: CASSVGLGLAARETQYF. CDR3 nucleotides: TGTGCCAGCAGCGTAGGGCTGGGACTAGCGGCCCGAGAGACCCAGTACTTC.

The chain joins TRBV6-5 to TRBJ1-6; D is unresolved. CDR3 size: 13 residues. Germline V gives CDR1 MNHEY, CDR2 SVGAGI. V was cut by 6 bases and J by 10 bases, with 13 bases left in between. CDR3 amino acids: CASRPPGRSPLHF. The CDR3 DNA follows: TGTGCCAGCAGGCCCCCTGGGAGGTCACCCCTCCACTTT.

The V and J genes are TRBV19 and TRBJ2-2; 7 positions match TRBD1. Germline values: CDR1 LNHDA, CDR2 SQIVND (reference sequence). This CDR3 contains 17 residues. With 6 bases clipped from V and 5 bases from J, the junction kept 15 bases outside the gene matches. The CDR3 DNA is TGTGCCAGTAGCCGACAGGGTTTTTTATTGAGGACCGGGGAGCTGTTTTTT. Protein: CASSRQGFLLRTGELFF.

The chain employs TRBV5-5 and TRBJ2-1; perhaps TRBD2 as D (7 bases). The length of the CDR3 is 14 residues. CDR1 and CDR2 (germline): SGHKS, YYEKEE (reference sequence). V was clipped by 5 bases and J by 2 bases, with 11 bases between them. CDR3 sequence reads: CASSAGATYNEQFF. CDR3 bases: TGTGCCAGCAGTGCGGGGGCGACCTACAATGAGCAGTTCTTC.

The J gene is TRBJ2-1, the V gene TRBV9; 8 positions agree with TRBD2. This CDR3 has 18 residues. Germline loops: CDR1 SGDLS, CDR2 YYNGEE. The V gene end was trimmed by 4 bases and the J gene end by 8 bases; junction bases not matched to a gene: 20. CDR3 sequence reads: CASSTQWAASGFGDEQFF. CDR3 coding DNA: TGTGCCAGCAGCACCCAGTGGGCGGCTAGCGGGTTTGGGGATGAGCAGTTCTTC.

The DNA of the CDR3 is TGTGCCAGCAGCGTATCGCACCCGGACAGGAGCAATGAGCAGTTCTTC. Translated: CASSVSHPDRSNEQFF. V usage is TRBV9 and J usage is TRBJ2-1, with 7 bases that match TRBD1. The CDR3 loop spans 16 amino acids. Trimming at V came to 1 base and at J to 6 bases, leaving 10 bases not matched to a gene. Germline CDR1 and CDR2: SGDLS and YYNGEE.

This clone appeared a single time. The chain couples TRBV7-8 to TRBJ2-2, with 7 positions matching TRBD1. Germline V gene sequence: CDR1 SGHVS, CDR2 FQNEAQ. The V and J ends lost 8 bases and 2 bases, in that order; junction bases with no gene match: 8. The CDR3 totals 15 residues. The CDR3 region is CASLRWDSNTGELFF. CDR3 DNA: TGTGCCAGCTTACGGTGGGACAGCAACACCGGGGAGCTGTTTTTT.

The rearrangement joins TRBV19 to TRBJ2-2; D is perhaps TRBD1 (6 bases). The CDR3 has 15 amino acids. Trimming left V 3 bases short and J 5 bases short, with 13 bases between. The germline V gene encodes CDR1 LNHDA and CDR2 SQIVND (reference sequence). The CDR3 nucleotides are TGTGCCAGTAGTATCAATACAGGGTATACCGGGGAGCTGTTTTTT. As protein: CASSINTGYTGELFF.

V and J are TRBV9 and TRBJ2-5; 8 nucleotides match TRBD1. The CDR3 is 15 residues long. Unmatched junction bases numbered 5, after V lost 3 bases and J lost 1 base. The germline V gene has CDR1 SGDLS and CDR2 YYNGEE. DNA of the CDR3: TGTGCCAGCAGCGAGGGACAGGCCCTCCAAGAGACCCAGTACTTC. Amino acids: CASSEGQALQETQYF.

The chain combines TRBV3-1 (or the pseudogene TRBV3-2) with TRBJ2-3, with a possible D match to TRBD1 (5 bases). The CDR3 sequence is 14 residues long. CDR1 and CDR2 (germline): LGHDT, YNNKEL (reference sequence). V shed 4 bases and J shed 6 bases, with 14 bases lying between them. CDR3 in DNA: TGTGCCAGCAGCCGGGGCCGTTACGACGATACGCAGTATTTT. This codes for CASSRGRYDDTQYF.

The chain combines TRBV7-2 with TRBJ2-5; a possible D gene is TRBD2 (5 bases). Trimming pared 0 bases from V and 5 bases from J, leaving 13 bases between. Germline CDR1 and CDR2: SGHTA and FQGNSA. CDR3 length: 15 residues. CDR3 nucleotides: TGTGCCAGCAGCTTAGCGAGGGTAGGCGGGGAGACCCAGTACTTC. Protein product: CASSLARVGGETQYF.

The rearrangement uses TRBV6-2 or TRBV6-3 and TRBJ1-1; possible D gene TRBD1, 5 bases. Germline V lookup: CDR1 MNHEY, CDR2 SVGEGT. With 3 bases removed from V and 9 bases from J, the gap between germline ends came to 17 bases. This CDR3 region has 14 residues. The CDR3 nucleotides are TGTGCCAGCAGTTATACCCAGGGTGTGGGAAAAGCTTTCTTT. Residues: CASSYTQGVGKAFF.

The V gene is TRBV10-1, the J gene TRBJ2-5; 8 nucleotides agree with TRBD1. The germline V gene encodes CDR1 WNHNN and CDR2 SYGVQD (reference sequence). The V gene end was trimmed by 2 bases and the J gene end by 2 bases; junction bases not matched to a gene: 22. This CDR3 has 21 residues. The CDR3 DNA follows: TGCGCCAGCAGTGAGCGCGGCAGGGGGCGAAGGTGGTTTCAGATGCAAGAGACCCAGTACTTC. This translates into CASSERGRGRRWFQMQETQYF.

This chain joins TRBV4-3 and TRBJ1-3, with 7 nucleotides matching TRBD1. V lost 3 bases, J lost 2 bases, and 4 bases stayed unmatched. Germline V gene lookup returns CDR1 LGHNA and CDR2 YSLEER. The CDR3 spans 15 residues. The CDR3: CASSQTRGPGNTIYF. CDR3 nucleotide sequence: TGCGCCAGCAGCCAGACTAGGGGGCCTGGAAACACCATATATTTT.

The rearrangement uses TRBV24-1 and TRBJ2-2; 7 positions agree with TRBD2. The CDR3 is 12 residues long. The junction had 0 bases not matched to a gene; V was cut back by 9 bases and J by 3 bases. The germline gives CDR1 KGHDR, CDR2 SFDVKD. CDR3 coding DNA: TGTGCCACCGGGGGGGACACCGGGGAGCTGTTTTTT. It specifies CATGGDTGELFF.

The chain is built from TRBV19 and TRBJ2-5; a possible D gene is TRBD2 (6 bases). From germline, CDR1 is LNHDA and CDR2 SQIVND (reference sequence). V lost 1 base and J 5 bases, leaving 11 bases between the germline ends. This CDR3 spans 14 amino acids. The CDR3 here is CASSIGLGSETQYF. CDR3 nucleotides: TGTGCCAGTAGTATAGGACTAGGTAGCGAGACCCAGTACTTC.

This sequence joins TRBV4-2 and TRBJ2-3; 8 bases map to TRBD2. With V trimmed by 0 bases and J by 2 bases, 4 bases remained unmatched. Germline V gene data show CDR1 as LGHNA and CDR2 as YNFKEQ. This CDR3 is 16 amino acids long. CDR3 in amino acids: CASSQELAGYTDTQYF. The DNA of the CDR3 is TGTGCCAGCAGCCAAGAATTAGCGGGGTACACAGATACGCAGTATTTT.

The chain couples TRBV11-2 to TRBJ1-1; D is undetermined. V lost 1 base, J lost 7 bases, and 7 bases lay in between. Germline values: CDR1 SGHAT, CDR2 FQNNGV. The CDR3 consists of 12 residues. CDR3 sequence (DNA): TGTGCCAGCAGCTTAGTACGGGGTGAAGCTTTCTTT. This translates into CASSLVRGEAFF. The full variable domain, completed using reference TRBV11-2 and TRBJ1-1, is EAGVAQSPRYKIIEKRQSVAFWCNPISGHATLYWYQQILGQGPKLLIQFQNNGVVDDSQLPKDRFSAERLKGVDSTLKIQPAKLEDSAVYLCASSLVRGEAFFGQGTRLTVV.

CDR3 region: CATSDPTGGAHYGYTF. CDR3 sequence (DNA): TGTGCCACCAGTGACCCGACAGGGGGGGCCCACTATGGCTACACCTTC. The rearrangement uses TRBV24-1 and TRBJ1-2; 9 bases agree with TRBD1. The germline CDR1 and CDR2 sequences are KGHDR and SFDVKD. The CDR3 extends over 16 amino acids. V trimming: 4 bases; J trimming: 3 bases; junction bases outside the gene matches: 8.

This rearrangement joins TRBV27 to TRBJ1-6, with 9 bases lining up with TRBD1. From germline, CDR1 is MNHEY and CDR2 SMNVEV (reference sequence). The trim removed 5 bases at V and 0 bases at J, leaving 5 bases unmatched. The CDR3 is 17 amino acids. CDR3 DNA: TGTGCCAGCAGTCGAACAGGGGGCCGCTCCTATAATTCACCCCTCCACTTT. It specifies CASSRTGGRSYNSPLHF.